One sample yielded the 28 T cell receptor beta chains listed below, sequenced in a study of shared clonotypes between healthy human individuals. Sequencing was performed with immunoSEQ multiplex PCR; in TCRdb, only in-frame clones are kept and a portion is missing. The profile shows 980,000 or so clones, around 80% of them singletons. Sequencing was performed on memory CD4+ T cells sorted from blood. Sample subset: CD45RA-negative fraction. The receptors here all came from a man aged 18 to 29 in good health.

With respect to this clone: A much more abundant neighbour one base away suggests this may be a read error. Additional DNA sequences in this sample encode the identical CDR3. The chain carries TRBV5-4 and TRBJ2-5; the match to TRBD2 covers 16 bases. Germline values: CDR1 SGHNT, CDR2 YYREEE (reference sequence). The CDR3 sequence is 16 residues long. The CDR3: CASSLGLAGGQETQYF. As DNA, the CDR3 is TGTGCCAGCAGTTTGGGACTAGCGGGGGGGCAAGAGACCCAGTACTTC.

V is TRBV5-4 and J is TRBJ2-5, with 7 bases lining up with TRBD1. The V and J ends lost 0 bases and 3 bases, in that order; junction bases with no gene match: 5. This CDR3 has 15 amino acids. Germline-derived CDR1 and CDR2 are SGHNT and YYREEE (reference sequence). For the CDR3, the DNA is TGTGCCAGCAGCTTGGGCCCACAGGGGAAAGAGACCCAGTACTTC. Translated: CASSLGPQGKETQYF. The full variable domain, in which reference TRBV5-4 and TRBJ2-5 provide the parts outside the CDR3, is ETGVTQSPTHLIKTRGQQVTLRCSSQSGHNTVSWYQQALGQGPQFIFQYYREEENGRGNFPPRFSGLQFPNYSSELNVNALELDDSALYLCASSLGPQGKETQYFGPGTRLLVL.

CDR3 protein: CAWSVPRTGSYGYTF. CDR3 nucleotide sequence: TGTGCCTGGAGTGTTCCACGGACAGGGAGCTATGGCTACACCTTC. V is TRBV30 and J is TRBJ1-2, with TRBD1 matching over 8 bases. Unmatched junction bases numbered 7, after V lost 0 bases and J lost 4 bases. Germline V gene lookup returns CDR1 GTSNPN and CDR2 SVGIG (reference sequence). The CDR3 is made up of 15 amino acids.

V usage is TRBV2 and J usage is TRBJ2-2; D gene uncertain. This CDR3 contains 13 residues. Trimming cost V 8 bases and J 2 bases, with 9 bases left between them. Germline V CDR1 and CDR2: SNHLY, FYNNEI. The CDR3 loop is CASAPENTGELFF. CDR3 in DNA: TGTGCCAGCGCCCCTGAAAACACCGGGGAGCTGTTTTTT.

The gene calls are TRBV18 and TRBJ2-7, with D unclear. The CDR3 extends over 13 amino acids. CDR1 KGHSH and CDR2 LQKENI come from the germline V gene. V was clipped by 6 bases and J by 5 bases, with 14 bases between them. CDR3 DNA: TGTGCCAGCTCCCAAGGATCTTCCAACGAGCAGTACTTC. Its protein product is CASSQGSSNEQYF.

CDR3 residues: CASSLWGGGMNTEAFF. DNA for the CDR3: TGCGCCAGCAGCTTGTGGGGAGGGGGAATGAACACTGAAGCTTTCTTT. The chain has TRBV5-1 and TRBJ1-1, with a weak D call TRBD1 (6 bases). The germline V gene encodes CDR1 SGHRS and CDR2 YFSETQ. The CDR3 has 16 amino acids. Trimming stripped 1 base from V and 0 bases from J, with 13 bases between.

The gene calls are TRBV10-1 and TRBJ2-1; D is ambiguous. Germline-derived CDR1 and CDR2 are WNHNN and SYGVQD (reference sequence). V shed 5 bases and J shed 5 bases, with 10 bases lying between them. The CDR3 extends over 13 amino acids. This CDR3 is CASSWNRNNEQFF. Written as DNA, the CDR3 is TGCGCCAGCAGTTGGAACAGAAACAATGAGCAGTTCTTC.

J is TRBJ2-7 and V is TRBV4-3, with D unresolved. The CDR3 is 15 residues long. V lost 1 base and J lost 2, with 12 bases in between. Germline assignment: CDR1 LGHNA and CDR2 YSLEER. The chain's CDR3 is CASSQALGGTYEQYF. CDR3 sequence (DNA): TGCGCCAGCAGCCAAGCTCTCGGTGGGACCTACGAGCAGTACTTC.

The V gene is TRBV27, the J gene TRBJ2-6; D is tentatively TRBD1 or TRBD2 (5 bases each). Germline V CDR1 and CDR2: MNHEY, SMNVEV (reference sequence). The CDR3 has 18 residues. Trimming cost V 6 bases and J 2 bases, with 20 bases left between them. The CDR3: CASSRGAPLRAGANVLTF. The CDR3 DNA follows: TGTGCCAGCAGCAGAGGGGCCCCATTGAGAGCTGGGGCCAACGTCCTGACTTTC.

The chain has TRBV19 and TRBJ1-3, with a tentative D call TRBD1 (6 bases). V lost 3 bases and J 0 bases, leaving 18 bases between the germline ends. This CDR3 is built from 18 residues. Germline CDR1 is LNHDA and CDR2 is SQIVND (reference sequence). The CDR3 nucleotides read TGTGCCAGTAGTATGAGAGGGCAGGGGAGCGGCTCTGGAAACACCATATATTTT. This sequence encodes CASSMRGQGSGSGNTIYF.

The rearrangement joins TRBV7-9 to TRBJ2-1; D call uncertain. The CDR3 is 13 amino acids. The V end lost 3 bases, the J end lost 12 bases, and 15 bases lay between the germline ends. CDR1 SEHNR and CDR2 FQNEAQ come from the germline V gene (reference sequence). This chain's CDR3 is CASSFGGSPRQFF. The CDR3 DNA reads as TGTGCCAGCAGCTTCGGTGGAAGCCCCCGGCAGTTCTTC.

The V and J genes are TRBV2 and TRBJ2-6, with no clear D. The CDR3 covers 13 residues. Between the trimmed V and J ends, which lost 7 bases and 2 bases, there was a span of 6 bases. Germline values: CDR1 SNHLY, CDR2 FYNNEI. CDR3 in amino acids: CASTGTGANVLTF. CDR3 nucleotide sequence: TGTGCCAGCACTGGGACTGGGGCCAACGTCCTGACTTTC.

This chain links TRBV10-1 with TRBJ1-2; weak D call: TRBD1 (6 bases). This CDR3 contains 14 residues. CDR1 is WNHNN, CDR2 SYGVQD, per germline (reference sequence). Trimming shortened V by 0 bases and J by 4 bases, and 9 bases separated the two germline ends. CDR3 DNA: TGCGCCAGCAGTGAGTCGTCACAGGGCTATGGCTACACCTTC. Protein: CASSESSQGYGYTF.

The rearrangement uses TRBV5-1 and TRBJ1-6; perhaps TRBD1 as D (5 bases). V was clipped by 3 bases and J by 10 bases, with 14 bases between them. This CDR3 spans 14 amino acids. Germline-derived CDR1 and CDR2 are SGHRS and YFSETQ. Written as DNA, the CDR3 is TGCGCCAGCAGCTGGGCGGGGCGCGACTCACCCCTCCACTTT. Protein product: CASSWAGRDSPLHF.

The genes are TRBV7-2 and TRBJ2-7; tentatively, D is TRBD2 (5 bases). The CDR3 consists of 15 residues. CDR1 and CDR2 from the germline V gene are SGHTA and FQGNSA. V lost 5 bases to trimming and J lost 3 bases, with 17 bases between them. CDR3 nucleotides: TGTGCCAGCAGCGCCCACAGCGGCGGCAGCTACGAGCAGTACTTC. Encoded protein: CASSAHSGGSYEQYF.

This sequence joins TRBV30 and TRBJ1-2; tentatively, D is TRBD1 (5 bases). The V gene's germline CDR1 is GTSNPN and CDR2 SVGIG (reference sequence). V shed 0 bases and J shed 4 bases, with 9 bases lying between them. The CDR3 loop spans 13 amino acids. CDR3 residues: CAWSVQDSYGYTF. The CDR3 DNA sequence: TGTGCCTGGAGTGTACAAGACAGCTATGGCTACACCTTC.

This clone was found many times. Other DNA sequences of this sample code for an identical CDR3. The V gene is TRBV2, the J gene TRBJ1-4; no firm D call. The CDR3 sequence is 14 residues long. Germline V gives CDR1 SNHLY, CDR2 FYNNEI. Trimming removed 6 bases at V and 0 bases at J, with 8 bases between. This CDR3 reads CASRLLATNEKLFF. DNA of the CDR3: TGTGCCAGCAGGTTACTTGCAACTAATGAAAAACTGTTTTTT.

The CDR3: CASSRSSYEQYF. CDR3 sequence (DNA): TGTGCCAGCAGTCGGAGCTCCTACGAGCAGTACTTC. V usage is TRBV27 and J usage is TRBJ2-7; no firm D call. This CDR3 region has 12 residues. The germline V gene has CDR1 MNHEY and CDR2 SMNVEV (reference sequence). V was trimmed by 5 bases and J by 0 bases, leaving 5 bases between them.

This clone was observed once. The CDR3 coding sequence is TGCGCCAGCAGCCCGAGCAGCGGGGGGCCTGGAAACACCATATATTTT. It encodes CASSPSSGGPGNTIYF. The chain combines TRBV5-1 with TRBJ1-3; D possibly corresponds to TRBD1 (6 bases). V shed 4 bases and J shed 2 bases, with 16 bases lying between them. CDR3 length equals 16 residues. The V gene's germline CDR1 is SGHRS and CDR2 YFSETQ.

CDR3 residues: CASSSGQGSTDTQYF. The CDR3, as DNA: TGTGCCAGCAGCTCCGGACAGGGATCGACAGATACGCAGTATTTT. The chain has TRBV11-3 and TRBJ2-3, with TRBD1 matching over 8 bases. Germline lookup yields CDR1 SGHNT and CDR2 YENEEA. Unmatched junction bases numbered 6, after V lost 4 bases and J lost 3 bases. CDR3 length equals 15 residues. The whole variable domain, remainder taken from reference TRBV11-3 and TRBJ2-3, is EAGVVQSPRYKIIEKKQPVAFWCNPISGHNTLYWYLQNLGQGPELLIRYENEEAVDDSQLPKDRFSAERLKGVDSTLKIQPAELGDSAVYLCASSSGQGSTDTQYFGPGTRLTVL.

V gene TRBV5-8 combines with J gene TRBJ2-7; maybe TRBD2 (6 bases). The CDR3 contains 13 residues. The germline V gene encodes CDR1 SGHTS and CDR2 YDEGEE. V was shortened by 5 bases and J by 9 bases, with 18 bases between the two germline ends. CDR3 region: CASRGTASHRQYF. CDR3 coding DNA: TGTGCCAGCAGGGGGACTGCATCTCATCGGCAGTACTTC. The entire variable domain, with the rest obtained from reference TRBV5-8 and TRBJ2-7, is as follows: EAGVTQSPTHLIKTRGQQATLRCSPISGHTSVYWYQQALGLGLQFLLWYDEGEERNRGNFPPRFSGRQFPNYSSELNVNALELEDSALYLCASRGTASHRQYFGPGTRLTVT.

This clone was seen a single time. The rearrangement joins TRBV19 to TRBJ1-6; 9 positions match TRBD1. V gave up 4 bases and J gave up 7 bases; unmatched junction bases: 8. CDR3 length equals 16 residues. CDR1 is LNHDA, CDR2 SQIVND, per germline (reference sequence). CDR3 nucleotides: TGTGCCAGTAGTACTCTTCAGACAGGGGGAAATTCACCCCTCCACTTT. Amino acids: CASSTLQTGGNSPLHF.

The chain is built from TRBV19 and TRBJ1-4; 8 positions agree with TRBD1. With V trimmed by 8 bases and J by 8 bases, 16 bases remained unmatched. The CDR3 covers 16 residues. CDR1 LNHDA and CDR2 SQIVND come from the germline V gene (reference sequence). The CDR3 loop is CASRHLRGGQAEKLFF. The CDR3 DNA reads TGTGCCAGTCGCCACCTAAGGGGGGGACAGGCCGAAAAACTGTTTTTT.

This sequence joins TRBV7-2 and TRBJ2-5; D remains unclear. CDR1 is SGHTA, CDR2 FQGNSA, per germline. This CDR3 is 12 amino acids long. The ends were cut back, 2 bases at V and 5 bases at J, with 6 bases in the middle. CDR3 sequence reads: CASSLTEETQYF. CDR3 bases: TGTGCCAGCAGCTTAACGGAGGAGACCCAGTACTTC. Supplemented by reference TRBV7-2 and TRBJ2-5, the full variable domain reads GAGVSQSPSNKVTEKGKDVELRCDPISGHTALYWYRQSLGQGLEFLIYFQGNSAPDKSGLPSDRFSAERTGGSVSTLTIQRTQQEDSAVYLCASSLTEETQYFGPGTRLLVL.

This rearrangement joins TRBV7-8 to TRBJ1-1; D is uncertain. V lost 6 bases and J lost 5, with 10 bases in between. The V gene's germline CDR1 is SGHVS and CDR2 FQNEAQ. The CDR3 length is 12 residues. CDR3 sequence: CASRPIGTEAFF. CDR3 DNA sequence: TGTGCCAGCAGACCTATTGGGACTGAAGCTTTCTTT.

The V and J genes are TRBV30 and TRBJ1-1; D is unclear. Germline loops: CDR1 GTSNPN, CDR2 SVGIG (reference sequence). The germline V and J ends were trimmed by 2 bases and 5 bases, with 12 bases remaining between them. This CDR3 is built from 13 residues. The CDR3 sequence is CAWSRADGTEAFF. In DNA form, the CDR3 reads TGTGCCTGGAGTAGGGCGGACGGTACTGAAGCTTTCTTT.

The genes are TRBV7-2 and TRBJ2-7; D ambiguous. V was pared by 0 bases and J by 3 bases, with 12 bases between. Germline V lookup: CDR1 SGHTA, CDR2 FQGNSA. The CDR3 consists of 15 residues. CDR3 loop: CASSLAVGTRYEQYF. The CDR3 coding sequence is TGTGCCAGCAGCTTAGCGGTGGGCACCCGCTACGAGCAGTACTTC.

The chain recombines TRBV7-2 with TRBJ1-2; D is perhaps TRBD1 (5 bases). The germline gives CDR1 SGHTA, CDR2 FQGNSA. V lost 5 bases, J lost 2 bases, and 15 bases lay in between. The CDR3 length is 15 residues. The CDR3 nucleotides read TGTGCCAGCAGCAGCCGACAGAGATCAAACTATGGCTACACCTTC. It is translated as CASSSRQRSNYGYTF.